Presented here are 5 T cell receptor beta chains from one specimen sequenced in a study of shared clonotypes between healthy human individuals. Clones were sequenced by immunoSEQ multiplex PCR, and TCRdb holds only the in-frame ones, with some missing. Altogether around 980,000 clones are present, around 82% being singletons, with the ten largest covering around 0.6%. Material for sequencing was memory CD4+ T cells from PBMCs. The subset here: CD45RA-negative fraction. These receptors originate from a man aged 18 to 30 in good health. Some clones in this sample may be carry-over from other donors' samples.

The chain carries TRBV5-1 and TRBJ2-7; no reliable D call. V was trimmed by 2 bases and J by 0 bases, leaving 9 bases between them. Germline V gives CDR1 SGHRS, CDR2 YFSETQ. The CDR3 covers 14 residues. CDR3 in amino acids: CASSLESGSYEQYF. Written as DNA, the CDR3 is TGCGCCAGCAGCTTAGAATCTGGCTCCTACGAGCAGTACTTC.

Note on this clone: It is likely a read error: a sequence one base away is far more abundant. The chain combines TRBV29-1 with TRBJ1-1, with D tentatively TRBD1 (5 bases). From germline, CDR1 is SQVTM and CDR2 ANQGSEA. This CDR3 region has 12 residues. For the CDR3, the DNA is TGCAGCGCTGAAATTGTTGACAGAGAAGCTTTCTTT. Its translation is CSAEIVDREAFF.

This clone was counted between two and nine times. The V gene is TRBV7-9, the J gene TRBJ2-5; D tentatively reads TRBD1 or TRBD2 (5 bases each). Germline-derived CDR1 and CDR2 are SEHNR and FQNEAQ (reference sequence). Trimming removed 1 base from V and 1 base from J, with 10 bases in between. The CDR3 length is 15 residues. This chain's CDR3 is CASSLVWGSQETQYF. CDR3 nucleotide sequence: TGTGCCAGCAGCTTAGTTTGGGGGTCCCAAGAGACCCAGTACTTC.

J is TRBJ2-1 and V is TRBV6-6; a possible D gene is TRBD2 (5 bases). The ends were cut back, 6 bases at V and 7 bases at J, with 13 bases in the middle. The CDR3 is made up of 13 amino acids. The germline CDR1 and CDR2 sequences are MNHNY and SVGAGI (reference sequence). DNA of the CDR3: TGTGCCAGCAGCCCTCCCCCGGGGAATGAGCAGTTCTTC. Its translation: CASSPPPGNEQFF.

The chain recombines TRBV2 with TRBJ1-5, with TRBD1 identical over 7 bases. V lost 5 bases, J lost 0 bases, and 4 bases stayed unmatched. Germline CDR1 and CDR2: SNHLY and FYNNEI. This CDR3 spans 15 amino acids. The CDR3 coding sequence is TGTGCCAGCAGTTCCGGGACAGTTAGCAATCAGCCCCAGCATTTT. It is translated as CASSSGTVSNQPQHF.